The 7 T cell receptor beta chains below were found in one sample sequenced in a study of cytomegalovirus exposure and HLA in healthy donors. Primers: 60 Vbeta forward and 13 Jbeta reverse. The repertoire was sequenced with immunoSEQ multiplex PCR; TCRdb's copy has only in-frame clones and lacks some. The sample carries fewer than 200,000 clones, 76% recorded once. Sequencing was carried out using PBMCs. These TCRs come from a female donor in good health and CMV-seronegative.

This clone was counted only a few times. The chain is built from TRBV9 and TRBJ1-2; D possibly corresponds to TRBD1 (5 bases). Trimming took off 0 bases at V and 0 bases at J, with 9 bases between the two ends. Germline V lookup: CDR1 SGDLS, CDR2 YYNGEE. This CDR3 contains 15 residues. The CDR3 spells CASSVAAGTNYGYTF. CDR3 bases: TGTGCCAGCAGCGTAGCGGCAGGGACTAACTATGGCTACACCTTC.

The genes are TRBV19 and TRBJ1-5, with D possibly TRBD1 on 5 matching bases. This CDR3 is built from 16 residues. From germline, CDR1 is LNHDA and CDR2 SQIVND (reference sequence). V lost 3 bases and J 1 base, leaving 13 bases between the germline ends. CDR3 in DNA: TGTGCCAGTAGTATCGGGGGAGGGGCGAGCAATCAGCCCCAGCATTTT. It encodes CASSIGGGASNQPQHF.

The J gene is TRBJ1-5, the V gene TRBV4-2; a weak D match, TRBD1 (5 bases). The CDR3 sequence is 18 residues long. The ends were cut back, 0 bases at V and 4 bases at J, with 19 bases in the middle. CDR1 and CDR2 from the germline V gene are LGHNA and YNFKEQ. The CDR3 nucleotides are TGTGCCAGCAGCCAAGAACCAATGGGGCAGGTTTTAAATCAGCCCCAGCATTTT. Amino acids: CASSQEPMGQVLNQPQHF.

This sequence joins TRBV21-1 and TRBJ2-7; the D call in the table, TRBD2, was not verified against the DNA. TRBV21-1 counts as a pseudogene. This CDR3 region has 12 residues. CDR3 in amino acids: CASSKLAFEQYF. The CDR3 bases are TGTGCCAGCAGCAAACTAGCCTTCGAGCAGTACTTC.

This clone has just a few counts. This rearrangement joins TRBV6-5 to TRBJ1-5, with D possibly TRBD1 on 5 matching bases. Germline V CDR1 and CDR2: MNHEY, SVGAGI. The CDR3 consists of 15 residues. The germline V and J ends were trimmed by 3 bases and 1 base, with 10 bases remaining between them. The CDR3 spells CASSYTSGSNQPQHF. For the CDR3, the DNA is TGTGCCAGCAGTTATACCTCAGGGAGCAATCAGCCCCAGCATTTT.

V gene TRBV2 combines with J gene TRBJ2-1, with D uncertain. The CDR3 totals 12 residues. Germline V gene sequence: CDR1 SNHLY, CDR2 FYNNEI. V lost 6 bases and J lost 8, with 11 bases in between. The CDR3 DNA follows: TGTGCCAGCAGGTTCCTTTCCCATGAGCAGTTCTTC. Encoded protein: CASRFLSHEQFF.

The chain uses TRBV29-1 and TRBJ1-1; D may be TRBD1 (5 bases). The germline CDR1 and CDR2 sequences are SQVTM and ANQGSEA. V lost 7 bases to trimming and J lost 6 bases, with 21 bases between them. The CDR3 consists of 14 residues. In DNA form, the CDR3 reads TGCAGCGCCGGGGGGGGGAGGTTGTCCCCTGAAGCTTTCTTT. Amino acid sequence: CSAGGGRLSPEAFF. Supplemented by reference TRBV29-1 and TRBJ1-1, the full variable domain reads SAVISQKPSRDICQRGTSLTIQCQVDSQVTMMFWYRQQPGQSLTLIATANQGSEATYESGFVIDKFPISRPNLTFSTLTVSNMSPEDSSIYLCSAGGGRLSPEAFFGQGTRLTVV.